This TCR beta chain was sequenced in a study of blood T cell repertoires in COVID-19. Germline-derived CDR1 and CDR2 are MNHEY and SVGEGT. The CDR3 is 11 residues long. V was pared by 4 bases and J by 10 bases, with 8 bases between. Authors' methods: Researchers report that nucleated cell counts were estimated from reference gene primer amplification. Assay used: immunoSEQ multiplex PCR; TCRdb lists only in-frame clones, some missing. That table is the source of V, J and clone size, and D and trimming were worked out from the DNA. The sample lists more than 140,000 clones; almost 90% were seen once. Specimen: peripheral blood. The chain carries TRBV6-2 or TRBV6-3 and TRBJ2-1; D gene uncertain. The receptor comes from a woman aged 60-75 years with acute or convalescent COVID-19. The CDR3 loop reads CASSSLDEQFF. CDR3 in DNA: TGTGCCAGCAGTTCGCTAGACGAGCAGTTCTTC.